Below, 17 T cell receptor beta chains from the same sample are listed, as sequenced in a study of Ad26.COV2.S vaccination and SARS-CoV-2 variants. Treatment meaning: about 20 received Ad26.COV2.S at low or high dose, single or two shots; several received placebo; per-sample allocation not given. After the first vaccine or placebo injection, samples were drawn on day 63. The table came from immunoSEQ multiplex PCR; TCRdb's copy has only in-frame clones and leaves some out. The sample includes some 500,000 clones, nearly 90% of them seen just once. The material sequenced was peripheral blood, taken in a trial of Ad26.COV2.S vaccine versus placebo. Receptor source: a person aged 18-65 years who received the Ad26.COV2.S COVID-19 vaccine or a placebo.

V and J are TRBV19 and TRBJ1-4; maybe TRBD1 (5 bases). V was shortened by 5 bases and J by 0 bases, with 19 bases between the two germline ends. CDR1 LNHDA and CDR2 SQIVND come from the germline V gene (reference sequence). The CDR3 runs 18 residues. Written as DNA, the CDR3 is TGTGCCAGTAGTCCCCTCAACGTCCCGGGGGCAACTAATGAAAAACTGTTTTTT. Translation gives CASSPLNVPGATNEKLFF.

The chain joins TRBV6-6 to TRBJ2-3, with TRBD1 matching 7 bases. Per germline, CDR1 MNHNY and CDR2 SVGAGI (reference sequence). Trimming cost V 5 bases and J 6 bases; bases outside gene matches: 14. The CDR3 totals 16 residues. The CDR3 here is CASSPMGQTIWDTQYF. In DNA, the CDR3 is TGTGCCAGCAGTCCAATGGGACAGACGATTTGGGATACGCAGTATTTT.

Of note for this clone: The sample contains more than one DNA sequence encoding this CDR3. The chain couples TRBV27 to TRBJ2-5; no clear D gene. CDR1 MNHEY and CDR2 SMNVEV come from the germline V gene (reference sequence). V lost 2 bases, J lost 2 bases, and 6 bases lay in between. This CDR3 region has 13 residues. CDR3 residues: CASSLSRQETQYF. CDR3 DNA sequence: TGTGCCAGCAGTTTAAGTAGACAAGAGACCCAGTACTTC.

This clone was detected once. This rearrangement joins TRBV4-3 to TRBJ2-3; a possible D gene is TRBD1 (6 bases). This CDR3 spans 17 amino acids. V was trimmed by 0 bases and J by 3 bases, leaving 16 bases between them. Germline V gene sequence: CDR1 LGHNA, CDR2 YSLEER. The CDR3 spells CASSQDGLGAMTDTQYF. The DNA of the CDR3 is TGCGCCAGCAGCCAAGATGGGTTGGGGGCTATGACAGATACGCAGTATTTT.

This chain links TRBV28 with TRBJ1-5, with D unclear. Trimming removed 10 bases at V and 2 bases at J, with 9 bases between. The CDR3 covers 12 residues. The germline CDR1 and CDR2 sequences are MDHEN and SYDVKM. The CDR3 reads CATLRGNQPQHF. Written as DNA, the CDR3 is TGTGCCACCCTACGGGGCAATCAGCCCCAGCATTTT.

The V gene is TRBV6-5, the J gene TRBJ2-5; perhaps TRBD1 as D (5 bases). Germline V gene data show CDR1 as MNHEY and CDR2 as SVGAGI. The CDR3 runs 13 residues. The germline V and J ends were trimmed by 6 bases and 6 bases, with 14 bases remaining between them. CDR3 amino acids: CASRTQGVQTQYF. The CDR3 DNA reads TGTGCCAGCAGGACCCAGGGTGTGCAGACCCAGTACTTC.

CDR3 protein: CASSLLAVAGVETQYF. The CDR3 DNA is TGTGCCAGCTCCCTCCTCGCCGTAGCGGGGGTAGAGACCCAGTACTTC. The chain has TRBV18 and TRBJ2-5, with 9 bases aligning to TRBD2. After removal of 6 bases from V and 4 bases from J, the junction contained 12 bases not matched to a gene. CDR1 KGHSH and CDR2 LQKENI come from the germline V gene. The CDR3 length is 16 residues.

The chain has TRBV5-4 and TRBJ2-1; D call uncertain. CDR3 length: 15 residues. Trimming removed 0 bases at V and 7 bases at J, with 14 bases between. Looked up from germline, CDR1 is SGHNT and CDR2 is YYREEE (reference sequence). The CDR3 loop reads CASSLELGRYNEQFF. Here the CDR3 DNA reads TGTGCCAGCAGCTTGGAGCTGGGAAGGTATAATGAGCAGTTCTTC.

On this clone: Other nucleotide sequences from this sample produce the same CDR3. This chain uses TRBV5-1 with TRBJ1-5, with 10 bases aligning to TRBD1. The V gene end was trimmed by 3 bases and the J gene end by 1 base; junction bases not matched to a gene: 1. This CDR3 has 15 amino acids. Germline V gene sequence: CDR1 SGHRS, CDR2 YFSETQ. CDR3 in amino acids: CASSWGQGSNQPQHF. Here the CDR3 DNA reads TGCGCCAGCAGCTGGGGACAGGGGAGCAATCAGCCCCAGCATTTT.

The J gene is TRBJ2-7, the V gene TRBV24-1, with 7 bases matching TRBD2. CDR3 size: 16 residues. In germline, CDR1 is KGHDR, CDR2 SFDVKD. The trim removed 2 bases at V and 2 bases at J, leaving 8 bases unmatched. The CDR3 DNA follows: TGTGCCACCAGTGATTCTGGAACCCGGGAGGCCTACGAGCAGTACTTC. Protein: CATSDSGTREAYEQYF.

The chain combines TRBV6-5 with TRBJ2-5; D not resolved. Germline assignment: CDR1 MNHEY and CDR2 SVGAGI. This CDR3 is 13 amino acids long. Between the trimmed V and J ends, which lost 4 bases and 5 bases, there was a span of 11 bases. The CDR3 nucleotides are TGTGCCAGCAGTTTGAGCCTGGGCGAGACCCAGTACTTC. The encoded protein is CASSLSLGETQYF.

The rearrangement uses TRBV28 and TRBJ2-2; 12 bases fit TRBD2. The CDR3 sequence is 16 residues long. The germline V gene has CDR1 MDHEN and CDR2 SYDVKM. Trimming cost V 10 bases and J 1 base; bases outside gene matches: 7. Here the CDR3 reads CATGLAGSRNTGELFF. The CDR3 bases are TGTGCCACCGGACTAGCGGGATCGAGGAACACCGGGGAGCTGTTTTTT.

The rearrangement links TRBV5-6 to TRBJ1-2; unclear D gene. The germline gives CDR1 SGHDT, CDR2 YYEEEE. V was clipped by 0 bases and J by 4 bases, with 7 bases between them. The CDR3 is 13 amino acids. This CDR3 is CASSLGQVYGYTF. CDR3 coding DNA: TGTGCCAGCAGCTTGGGCCAAGTCTATGGCTACACCTTC.

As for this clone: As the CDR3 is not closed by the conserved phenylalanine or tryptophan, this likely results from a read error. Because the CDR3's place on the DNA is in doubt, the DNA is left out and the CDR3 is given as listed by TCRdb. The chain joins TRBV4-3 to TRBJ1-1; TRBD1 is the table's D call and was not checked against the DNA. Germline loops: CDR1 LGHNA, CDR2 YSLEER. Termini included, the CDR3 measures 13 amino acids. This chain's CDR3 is CASSQEVGQALWM.

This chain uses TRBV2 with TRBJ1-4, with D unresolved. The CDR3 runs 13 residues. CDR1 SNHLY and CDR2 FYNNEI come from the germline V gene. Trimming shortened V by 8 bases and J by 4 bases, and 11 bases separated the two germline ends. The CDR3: CASDTGLNEKLFF. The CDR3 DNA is TGTGCCAGCGACACCGGGCTTAATGAAAAACTGTTTTTT.

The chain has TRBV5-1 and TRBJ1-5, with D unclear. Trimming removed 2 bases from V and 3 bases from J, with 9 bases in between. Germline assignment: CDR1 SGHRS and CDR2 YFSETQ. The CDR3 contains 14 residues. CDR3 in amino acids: CASSFGPLNQPQHF. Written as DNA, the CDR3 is TGCGCCAGCAGCTTCGGTCCTCTCAATCAGCCCCAGCATTTT.

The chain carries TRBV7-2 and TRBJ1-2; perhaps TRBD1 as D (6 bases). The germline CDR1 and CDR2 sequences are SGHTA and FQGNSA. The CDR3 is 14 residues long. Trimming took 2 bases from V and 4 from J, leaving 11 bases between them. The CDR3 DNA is TGTGCCAGCAGCTTATGGGACACCCTCTATGGCTACACCTTC. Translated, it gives CASSLWDTLYGYTF. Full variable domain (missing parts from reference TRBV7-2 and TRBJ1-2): GAGVSQSPSNKVTEKGKDVELRCDPISGHTALYWYRQSLGQGLEFLIYFQGNSAPDKSGLPSDRFSAERTGGSVSTLTIQRTQQEDSAVYLCASSLWDTLYGYTFGSGTRLTVV.